These 12 T cell receptor beta chains share one sample of origin, sequenced in a study of blood T cells in healthy people across ages (dated by TCRdb to about 2015). Library construction relied on 5' RACE. Sequenced using an Illumina HiSeq 2500. A second roughly 6 to 12 cycle PCR used a sample-barcoded 5' primer and a J-beta primer mix. Clones were called with MiXCR by TCRdb after fastp trimmed the public reads at Q25, and only in-frame beta chains were retained. Rows are unified per CDR3 protein, each entry keeping the most common DNA and genes. Present in this sample are around 940,000 distinct CDR3 sequences, roughly half of which were seen just once. The ten largest account for about a fifth of the sample. Sequenced material: blood. Every receptor here comes from an older woman in good health.

V gene TRBV5-1 combines with J gene TRBJ2-5; D gene ambiguous. V was clipped by 0 bases and J by 1 base, with 10 bases between them. Germline CDR1 SGHRS, CDR2 YFSETQ. The CDR3 sequence is 15 residues long. CDR3 sequence reads: CASSLVDPTQETQYF. CDR3 in DNA: TGCGCCAGCAGCTTGGTGGACCCAACCCAAGAGACCCAGTACTTC.

The V gene is TRBV28, the J gene TRBJ2-3, with 8 nucleotides matching TRBD2. The ends lost 3 bases at V and 2 bases at J; junction bases unmatched: 7. The CDR3 sequence is 16 residues long. The germline gives CDR1 MDHEN, CDR2 SYDVKM. CDR3 DNA sequence: TGTGCCAGCAGTTTCCAGCGGGAGAGATACACAGATACGCAGTATTTT. It specifies CASSFQRERYTDTQYF. The complete variable domain, with remaining parts taken from reference TRBV28 and TRBJ2-3, reads DVKVTQSSRYLVKRTGEKVFLECVQDMDHENMFWYRQDPGLGLRLIYFSYDVKMKEKGDIPEGYSVSREKKERFSLILESASTNQTSMYLCASSFQRERYTDTQYFGPGTRLTVL.

This clonotype was seen more than once but under ten times. The gene calls are TRBV6-6 and TRBJ2-5; D not certain. Germline CDR1 reads MNHNY; CDR2 reads SVGAGI (reference sequence). Trimming left V 7 bases short and J 1 base short, with 13 bases between. The CDR3 is 14 amino acids. The CDR3 sequence is CASTYRNPQETQYF. In DNA, the CDR3 is TGTGCCAGCACCTACAGAAACCCCCAAGAGACCCAGTACTTC.

This clonotype was seen a handful of times. The rearrangement links TRBV12-5 to TRBJ2-3; a weak D match, TRBD1 (5 bases). Trimming took 1 base from V and 0 from J, leaving 17 bases between them. CDR1 and CDR2 from the germline V gene are LGHNT and FRNRAP. The CDR3 has 18 residues. The CDR3 DNA sequence: TGTGCTAGTGGTTTGGACCAAGCAGGCAGGGCGAGCACAGATACGCAGTATTTT. Amino acids: CASGLDQAGRASTDTQYF.

The chain joins TRBV20-1 to TRBJ2-5; D unclear. The V and J ends lost 0 bases and 3 bases respectively, with 8 bases between them. The CDR3 totals 13 residues. In germline, CDR1 is DFQATT, CDR2 SNEGSKA (reference sequence). The CDR3 sequence: CSARDTFKETQYF. As DNA, the CDR3 is TGCAGTGCTAGAGATACTTTTAAAGAGACCCAGTACTTC.

The rearrangement links TRBV15 to TRBJ2-5; maybe TRBD1 (5 bases). This CDR3 region has 15 residues. Trimming removed 0 bases at V and 0 bases at J, with 8 bases between. Germline lookup yields CDR1 LNHNV and CDR2 YYDKDF (reference sequence). The CDR3 reads CATSRDGANQETQYF. DNA of the CDR3: TGTGCCACCAGCAGAGATGGGGCTAACCAAGAGACCCAGTACTTC.

The table lists this clonotype with a few counts. This rearrangement joins TRBV27 to TRBJ2-7; D remains unclear. Germline loops: CDR1 MNHEY, CDR2 SMNVEV (reference sequence). V was pared by 4 bases and J by 2 bases, with 15 bases between. The CDR3 is 15 residues long. For the CDR3, the DNA is TGTGCCAGCAGTTCCGTAACAGCCGCGACCTACGAGCAGTACTTC. This encodes CASSSVTAATYEQYF.

The chain employs TRBV20-1 and TRBJ2-7, with D uncertain. V was clipped by 0 bases and J by 3 bases, with 9 bases between them. CDR1 DFQATT and CDR2 SNEGSKA come from the germline V gene (reference sequence). This CDR3 has 13 amino acids. CDR3 loop: CSARDRTGYEQYF. CDR3 sequence (DNA): TGCAGTGCTAGAGATCGTACGGGCTACGAGCAGTACTTC.

The V gene is TRBV21-1, the J gene TRBJ2-5; the D segment call TRBD1 is taken from the table without a DNA check. TRBV21-1 is labeled a pseudogene. There are 14 residues in the CDR3. The CDR3 is CPLRCGAGEETQYF. In DNA, the CDR3 is TGTCCACTTAGGTGTGGGGCCGGTGAAGAGACCCAGTACTTC.

The chain uses TRBV18 and TRBJ2-5; D tentatively fits TRBD1 or TRBD2 (5 bases each). The end of the DNA fits TRBJ2-7 better, so the J call may be wrong. Germline V gene data show CDR1 as KGHSH and CDR2 as LQKENI. The CDR3 spans 14 residues. The CDR3 DNA is TGTGCCAGCTCAGGGCCCGGGGCCGACTACGAGCAGTACTTC. Translated, it gives CASSGPGADYEQYF.

This chain joins TRBV28 and TRBJ1-6; no clear D gene. Germline V gene data show CDR1 as MDHEN and CDR2 as SYDVKM. This CDR3 is 14 amino acids long. Trimming left V 6 bases short and J 4 bases short, with 10 bases between. CDR3 residues: CASSFYGYNSPLHF. The CDR3 DNA reads as TGTGCCAGCAGCTTCTACGGTTATAATTCACCCCTCCACTTT.

In its sample, this clonotype was seen a few times. The V gene is TRBV7-2, the J gene TRBJ2-7, with 9 bases matching TRBD1. Germline lookup yields CDR1 SGHTA and CDR2 FQGNSA. V shed 6 bases and J 2 bases; nucleotides not matched to a gene: 8. CDR3 length equals 15 residues. This CDR3 is CASRRDRGETYEQYF. CDR3 nucleotide sequence: TGTGCCAGCAGACGCGACAGGGGGGAAACCTACGAGCAGTACTTC. The full variable domain, completed using reference TRBV7-2 and TRBJ2-7, is GAGVSQSPSNKVTEKGKDVELRCDPISGHTALYWYRQSLGQGLEFLIYFQGNSAPDKSGLPSDRFSAERTGGSVSTLTIQRTQQEDSAVYLCASRRDRGETYEQYFGPGTRLTVT.